The entry that follows covers one TCR beta chain sequence. TCRdb called the RT-PCR reads again in MiXCR, with one record for every CDR3 protein. The sample shows more than 700,000 distinct CDR3 sequences, 21% of them seen only once. This record belongs to a study of response to subunit inactivated influenza vaccine. CDR3 length equals 13 residues. Germline CDR1 reads SQVTM; CDR2 reads ANQGSEA. V dropped 4 bases and J dropped 5; count of bases not matched to a gene: 7. This TCR was recovered from a man between 50 and 59 years old who received an inactivated influenza vaccine. Source: PBMCs from blood, taken 5 to 6 days after vaccination. V gene TRBV29-1 combines with J gene TRBJ2-7, with TRBD1 matching over 8 bases. The CDR3 loop is CSVGAGGINEQYF. As DNA, the CDR3 is TGCAGCGTTGGGGCAGGGGGCATAAACGAGCAGTACTTC.